The present TCR beta chain was sequenced within a study of cytomegalovirus exposure and HLA in healthy donors. Study as a whole: Per a later analysis, the approximately 700 first-cohort and over 90 validation repertoires shared one platform. Study outcomes and limitations: Overall, approximately 150 TCR beta chains were annotated as cytomegalovirus-associated. Reports credit the classifier with highly specific, highly sensitive diagnosis of cytomegalovirus status.

Trimming at V came to 8 bases and at J to 4 bases, leaving 5 bases not matched to a gene. This CDR3 is built from 15 residues. Germline loops: CDR1 SNHLY, CDR2 FYNNEI. The sample holds one count of this clone. Its specificity is unknown. Assay: immunoSEQ multiplex PCR; the TCRdb copy retains only in-frame clones and omits some. The data contain 260,000 or so clones, roughly 90% of them seen just once; the ten biggest clones take up about 0.9%. The V gene is TRBV2, the J gene TRBJ2-2, with TRBD2 identical over 12 bases. This sequence was found in a woman aged 18-29 years in good health and CMV-seronegative. Material for sequencing was PBMCs. In nucleotides, the CDR3 is TGTGCCAGCGCTGTACTAGCGGGAGGCACCGGGGAGCTGTTTTTT. Residues: CASAVLAGGTGELFF. Complete variable domain (other parts from reference TRBV2 and TRBJ2-2): EPEVTQTPSHQVTQMGQEVILRCVPISNHLYFYWYRQILGQKVEFLVSFYNNEISEKSEIFDDQFSVERPDGSNFTLKIRSTKLEDSAMYFCASAVLAGGTGELFFGEGSRLTVL.